This T cell receptor (beta chain) derives from a study of T-cell memory formation after mild COVID-19. The overall study: Among the donors, TCR clusters were largely specific to each donor.

The germline gives CDR1 SSHAT, CDR2 FNYEAQ (reference sequence). This CDR3 region has 14 residues. A remark on this clonotype: What it binds is unknown. One end of the junction is discordant with germline, which a read error may explain.

UMIs and sample barcodes were carried by the TCR alpha and TCR beta cDNA libraries that 5'RACE produced using constant-segment primers. TCRdb re-derived calls from the 5' RACE reads in MiXCR, one entry per CDR3 protein. The sample holds fewer than 600,000 distinct CDR3 sequences, less than 25% seen once. Study results and caveats: Several responding clones turned up in pre-infection memory, indicating that cross-reactive memory may have taken part. CD4+ contracting clones were found mainly in CM and EM, and CD8+ ones in EMRA.

The source of this sequence is an adult woman who had mild COVID-19 (a few samples of this study predate the infection). Cell type and time point are not known. Sequencing was done on a sample of PBMCs or a T cell subset sorted from them (not recorded which). The rearrangement uses TRBV7-7 and TRBJ2-5, with D unresolved. The CDR3 spells CASSLDDVQETQYF. CDR3 nucleotides: TGTGCTAGCAGCTTAGATGACGTGCAAGAGACCCAGTACTTC.